This TCR beta chain was profiled in a study of spatial heterogeneity in lung cancer. A single record per CDR3 protein comes from TCRdb applying MiXCR to the 5' RACE reads. The sample carries about 2,900 distinct CDR3 sequences, roughly an eighth recorded once. The time point was: sample taken at primary tumor resection. Whole RNA was taken from tumor, nontumor lung or frozen PBMC; it was then sequenced unsorted. The donors comprised about 65 untreated early-stage non-small cell lung cancer patients. The V end was cut by 0 bases, the J end by 4 bases, with 4 bases between. The CDR3 has 13 amino acids. CDR1 and CDR2 from the germline V gene are LGHDT and YNNKEL (reference sequence). This clonotype is judged medium-sized (0.01 to 0.1%).

The sequence came from a male donor with early-stage non-small cell lung cancer. V gene TRBV3-1 combines with J gene TRBJ1-5, with no clear D. This material consisted of normal lung tissue next to the tumor, taken at surgery. CDR3 protein: CASSQDRNQPQHF. The CDR3, as DNA: TGTGCCAGCAGCCAAGATCGGAATCAGCCCCAGCATTTT.